A selection of T cell receptor beta chains follows, all from one sample in a study of human T cells and chemical hapten exposure. TCRdb re-called the RACE reads with MiXCR, one entry per CDR3 protein. The profile shows around 360,000 distinct CDR3 sequences, around 6% of them singletons. The specimen comprised whole blood, sampled in connection with sensitization to the hapten diphenylcyclopropenone (DPC). The origin of the receptors is a young woman with alopecia areata. Some clones in this sample may be carry-over from other donors' samples. Each CDR3 is given without its conserved first and last residue. The order of the fields is clone size, V gene, J gene, CDR3 protein. Expanded clones are given a class, and other clones once, few, many or no size at all.

few	TRBV14	TRBJ2-3	ASSGQATSTDTQY
many	TRBV27	TRBJ1-1	ASSLSSGDTEAF
many	TRBV6-5	TRBJ1-1	ASSRQGVWNTEAF
many	TRBV5-1	TRBJ1-2	ASSPDRVNYGYT
many	TRBV28	TRBJ1-5	ASKRTGEGNQPQH
NA	TRBV18	TRBJ1-1	ASSPDHPGGAEAF
many	TRBV20-1	TRBJ2-1	SAPGTGDLYEQF
NA	TRBV18	TRBJ1-6	ASSPTRGNSPLH
many	TRBV12-5	TRBJ1-1	ASGLVPPSEAF
many	TRBV7-2	TRBJ1-2	ASSLRLGGDYGYT
few	TRBV20-1	TRBJ2-7	SARESGGVNEQY
many	TRBV18	TRBJ1-2	ASSPGLLSNYGYT
few	TRBV20-1	TRBJ1-2	SARRDRGDYGYT
many	TRBV5-1	TRBJ2-3	ASSLTLTSVDTQY
few	TRBV13	TRBJ2-5	ASSAGTVSETQY
few	TRBV10-3	TRBJ2-5	AISDISETQY